These 2 T cell receptor beta chains originate from one sample sequenced in a study of cytomegalovirus exposure and HLA in healthy donors (dated by TCRdb to 2016 to 2017). The receptor library was made with the immunoSEQ multiplex PCR assay. A mixture of 60 forward primers for TCR Vbeta segments and 13 reverse primers for TCR Jbeta segments was used in the multiplex PCR. Held by TCRdb, this immuneACCESS table contains in-frame sequences only and omits some clones. Under half of the omission traces to an unresolved V gene where checked; the cause of the rest is unknown. Counted in this sample were more than 85,000 clones; around 80% of them appeared once. The top ten clonotypes cover 5% to 8% of the sample. The sequenced sample was PBMCs. Receptors were obtained from a man in his thirties or forties in good health and CMV-seropositive.

The chain joins TRBV5-8 to TRBJ2-2; D gene uncertain. The CDR3 extends over 14 amino acids. Germline V gives CDR1 SGHTS, CDR2 YDEGEE. Trimming cost V 0 bases and J 3 bases, with 6 bases left between them. In DNA form, the CDR3 reads TGTGCCAGCAGCTTGGGGCAGGACACCGGGGAGCTGTTTTTT. It encodes CASSLGQDTGELFF.

The chain joins TRBV30 to TRBJ2-3; 13 nucleotides match TRBD2. The CDR3 sequence is 14 residues long. CDR1 GTSNPN and CDR2 SVGIG come from the germline V gene (reference sequence). Trimming took 7 bases from V and 6 from J; bases not matched to a gene: 7. In DNA, the CDR3 is TGTGCCTTGCCGGGACTAGCGGGGCCCGATACGCAGTATTTT. Residues: CALPGLAGPDTQYF.